Sequencing of this TCR beta chain was carried out in a study of T-cell reconstitution after alpha-beta-depleted transplantation in children. Study results and caveats: Where some patients showed high TCRbeta diversity at day 60, it came from recipient T cells and thymic progenitors that had survived.

This clonotype turned up a few times. What it recognizes is unknown. The library targeted TCRbeta and was prepared with unique molecular identifiers. MiXCR, applied by TCRdb to the PCR reads, yields one record per CDR3 protein. The sample has around 700,000 distinct CDR3 sequences; less than 15% are singletons. The material sequenced was PBMCs, taken before TCRalphabeta/CD19-depleted stem cell transplant. The receptor was derived from a girl aged 2-10 years with congenital amegakaryocytic thrombocytopenia, due to receive a stem cell transplant.

The CDR3 region is CASSFLFSGTGEQYF. The CDR3 DNA reads TGTGCCAGCAGCTTCCTATTCAGCGGGACGGGAGAGCAGTACTTC. V is TRBV5-4 and J is TRBJ2-7, with 7 bases fitting TRBD2. Trimming removed 2 bases from V and 7 bases from J; junction bases left unmatched: 12. The CDR3 spans 15 residues. Germline CDR1 is SGHNT and CDR2 is YYREEE (reference sequence).